Shown below are 20 T cell receptor beta chains from a single sample sequenced in a study of radiotherapy plus CTLA-4 blockade in lung cancer. Only in-frame clones appear in the TCRdb table, and some are missing; sequencing was by immunoSEQ multiplex PCR. The sample has 75,000 to 100,000 clones; about 90% are singletons. The source material was peripheral blood, sampled from a patient treated with radiotherapy plus ipilimumab. The receptors were gathered from a human donor with non-small cell lung cancer that progressed on radiotherapy plus ipilimumab.

V gene TRBV5-6 combines with J gene TRBJ1-5; D not certain. V was cut by 1 base and J by 2 bases, with 10 bases left in between. This CDR3 has 15 residues. Germline V gene sequence: CDR1 SGHDT, CDR2 YYEEEE. CDR3 in amino acids: CASSLTAGGNQPQHF. The CDR3 DNA follows: TGTGCCAGCAGCTTGACGGCAGGCGGCAATCAGCCCCAGCATTTT. The variable domain in full, completed from reference TRBV5-6 and TRBJ1-5, reads DAGVTQSPTHLIKTRGQQVTLRCSPKSGHDTVSWYQQALGQGPQFIFQYYEEEERQRGNFPDRFSGHQFPNYSSELNVNALLLGDSALYLCASSLTAGGNQPQHFGDGTRLSIL.

This clone was detected once. The chain couples TRBV29-1 to TRBJ2-1; D uncertain. Looked up from germline, CDR1 is SQVTM and CDR2 is ANQGSEA. Trimming left V 4 bases short and J 10 bases short, with 11 bases between. The CDR3 is 11 amino acids. The CDR3 region is CSVGEGREQFF. The CDR3 DNA is TGCAGCGTTGGGGAAGGTCGCGAGCAGTTCTTC.

The V and J genes are TRBV2 and TRBJ1-2; D unclear. CDR1 is SNHLY, CDR2 FYNNEI, per germline. The CDR3 is 11 residues long. Trimming cost V 7 bases and J 5 bases, with 8 bases left between them. The CDR3: CASTSMYGYTF. CDR3 coding DNA: TGTGCCAGCACATCAATGTATGGCTACACCTTC.

The V gene is TRBV27, the J gene TRBJ1-5; D gene unclear. V was cut by 6 bases and J by 7 bases, with 13 bases left in between. The CDR3 loop spans 13 amino acids. CDR1 and CDR2 from the germline V gene are MNHEY and SMNVEV (reference sequence). CDR3 coding DNA: TGTGCCAGCAGCTGGGCTGGTGGACAGCCCCAGCATTTT. This sequence encodes CASSWAGGQPQHF.

This rearrangement joins TRBV7-8 to TRBJ2-7; 10 nucleotides align to TRBD2. V lost 5 bases and J lost 6; bases outside the gene matches: 4. This CDR3 spans 13 amino acids. Germline CDR1 reads SGHVS; CDR2 reads FQNEAQ. The CDR3 DNA reads TGTGCCAGCAGCCCATGGACTAGCGGCGAGCAGTACTTC. As protein: CASSPWTSGEQYF.

The CDR3 DNA reads TGTGCCAGCAGCTTAATGCCCCGGGACAGGGGAAACACTGAAGCTTTCTTT. It specifies CASSLMPRDRGNTEAFF. The chain has TRBV7-3 and TRBJ1-1, with 10 bases identical to TRBD1. Germline lookup yields CDR1 SGHTA and CDR2 FQGTGA. The V gene end was trimmed by 1 base and the J gene end by 2 bases; junction bases not matched to a gene: 7. The CDR3 consists of 17 residues.

The V call is TRBV5-8, the J call TRBJ2-5; no reliable D call. Looked up from germline, CDR1 is SGHTS and CDR2 is YDEGEE. V lost 3 bases and J 1 base, leaving 7 bases between the germline ends. The CDR3 is made up of 13 amino acids. CDR3 bases: TGTGCCAGCAGCTCCCCGGGCCAAGAGACCCAGTACTTC. Its protein is CASSSPGQETQYF.

V and J are TRBV5-1 and TRBJ2-2; D is unresolved. The CDR3 spans 14 residues. Germline V gene lookup returns CDR1 SGHRS and CDR2 YFSETQ. Deletions cut 4 bases from V and 1 base from J, with 8 bases between. CDR3 nucleotides: TGCGCCAGCAGCCACAGACGGAACACCGGGGAGCTGTTTTTT. Its protein product is CASSHRRNTGELFF.

The chain carries TRBV7-2 and TRBJ1-5, with 7 positions matching TRBD1. V shed 5 bases, J shed 6 bases, and the junction held 10 bases outside the gene matches. Germline CDR1 and CDR2: SGHTA and FQGNSA. This CDR3 comprises 15 residues. CDR3 sequence reads: CASSQGGPVGQPQHF. In DNA form, the CDR3 reads TGTGCCAGCAGCCAGGGGGGACCTGTAGGTCAGCCCCAGCATTTT.

This clone was recorded only once. The genes are TRBV7-9 and TRBJ2-2, with TRBD2 matching 10 bases. In germline, CDR1 is SEHNR, CDR2 FQNEAQ (reference sequence). V lost 0 bases, J lost 7 bases, and 8 bases stayed unmatched. The CDR3 contains 17 residues. CDR3 nucleotide sequence: TGTGCCAGCAGCTTAGCAGGCCTAGCGGGAGCTGTCGGGGAGCTGTTTTTT. Translating gives CASSLAGLAGAVGELFF.

The CDR3 protein is CASSPGTSGSSYEQYF. The CDR3 nucleotides read TGCGCCAGCAGCCCAGGGACTAGCGGTAGCTCCTACGAGCAGTACTTC. This chain links TRBV5-1 with TRBJ2-7; 11 bases match TRBD2. The CDR3 spans 16 residues. Germline V lookup: CDR1 SGHRS, CDR2 YFSETQ. V lost 4 bases, J lost 0 bases, and 6 bases stayed unmatched.

This rearrangement joins TRBV12-5 to TRBJ2-2; 11 bases match TRBD2. This CDR3 contains 15 residues. Looked up from germline, CDR1 is LGHNT and CDR2 is FRNRAP. V shed 7 bases, J shed 4 bases, and the junction held 5 bases outside the gene matches. The CDR3 spells CASALGTSGTGELFF. Written as DNA, the CDR3 is TGTGCTAGTGCCCTCGGGACTAGCGGCACCGGGGAGCTGTTTTTT.

V is TRBV6-1 and J is TRBJ2-7; 13 positions agree with TRBD2. Germline trimming cut 5 bases from V and 2 bases from J; bases unmatched to any gene: 3. CDR1 is MNHNS and CDR2 is SASEGT in the germline V gene. The CDR3 length is 15 residues. CDR3 loop: CASSSGTSGAYEQYF. Here the CDR3 DNA reads TGTGCCAGCAGTTCCGGGACTAGCGGGGCCTACGAGCAGTACTTC.

This clone was detected once. The CDR3 is CATSRVSGNTEAFF. The CDR3 DNA follows: TGTGCCACCAGCAGAGTTTCAGGGAACACTGAAGCTTTCTTT. The genes are TRBV15 and TRBJ1-1; D gene ambiguous. The V end lost 1 base, the J end lost 1 base, and 7 bases lay between the germline ends. This CDR3 comprises 14 residues. Germline lookup yields CDR1 LNHNV and CDR2 YYDKDF (reference sequence).

This sequence joins TRBV10-2 and TRBJ1-1; D is perhaps TRBD1 (5 bases). Trimming took off 7 bases at V and 2 bases at J, with 8 bases between the two ends. The CDR3 is 12 amino acids. Germline assignment: CDR1 WSHSY and CDR2 SAAADI. The CDR3 nucleotides are TGCGCCAGCATGCAGGGAAACACTGAAGCTTTCTTT. It translates to CASMQGNTEAFF.

The rearrangement joins TRBV18 to TRBJ2-1, with TRBD2 matching 8 bases. Germline lookup yields CDR1 KGHSH and CDR2 LQKENI. The V gene end was trimmed by 5 bases and the J gene end by 2 bases; junction bases not matched to a gene: 11. There are 17 residues in the CDR3. The CDR3 DNA sequence: TGTGCCAGCTCAGCCACGCAAGCGGGAGCAACCTACAATGAGCAGTTCTTC. Translated: CASSATQAGATYNEQFF. Complete variable domain (other parts from reference TRBV18 and TRBJ2-1): NAGVMQNPRHLVRRRGQEARLRCSPMKGHSHVYWYRQLPEEGLKFMVYLQKENIIDESGMPKERFSAEFPKEGPSILRIQQVVRGDSAAYFCASSATQAGATYNEQFFGPGTRLTVL.

This chain uses TRBV7-9 with TRBJ2-5; D ambiguous. The CDR3 spans 11 residues. Trimming pared 6 bases from V and 5 bases from J, leaving 7 bases between. Germline-derived CDR1 and CDR2 are SEHNR and FQNEAQ (reference sequence). The CDR3 DNA reads as TGTGCCAGCAGATACGGGGAGACCCAGTACTTC. Its translation: CASRYGETQYF.

This rearrangement joins TRBV11-2 to TRBJ2-7; 7 bases agree with TRBD2. The CDR3 is made up of 13 amino acids. Unmatched junction bases numbered 4, after V lost 5 bases and J lost 3 bases. Germline lookup yields CDR1 SGHAT and CDR2 FQNNGV. The CDR3 DNA sequence: TGTGCCAGCAGCCTAGCGGCTGACTACGAGCAGTACTTC. Its translation is CASSLAADYEQYF. Based on the CDR3 plus reference TRBV11-2 and TRBJ2-7, the full variable domain is EAGVAQSPRYKIIEKRQSVAFWCNPISGHATLYWYQQILGQGPKLLIQFQNNGVVDDSQLPKDRFSAERLKGVDSTLKIQPAKLEDSAVYLCASSLAADYEQYFGPGTRLTVT.

The J gene is TRBJ1-4, the V gene TRBV4-1; TRBD1 aligns across 8 bases. The CDR3 runs to 17 residues. The germline CDR1 and CDR2 sequences are MGHRA and YSYEKL. Trimming took 5 bases from V and 0 from J; bases not matched to a gene: 8. CDR3 sequence (DNA): TGCGCCAGCAGCAAAGCTGGACAGGGTACAACTAATGAAAAACTGTTTTTT. Translating gives CASSKAGQGTTNEKLFF.

This sequence joins TRBV27 and TRBJ2-7, with D perhaps TRBD2 (7 bases). Per the germline V gene, CDR1 is MNHEY and CDR2 is SMNVEV (reference sequence). The ends were cut back, 5 bases at V and 5 bases at J, with 16 bases in the middle. This CDR3 has 14 amino acids. The CDR3 loop reads CASSRGGELDEQYF. The CDR3 region has the DNA TGTGCCAGCAGTAGAGGGGGGGAGCTCGACGAGCAGTACTTC.